The following is a T cell receptor (beta chain) sequence with its context. As yet, its antigen is unknown. A read error is possible here, since a much larger clone lies one base away. This sample was taken from a study of blood T cells in healthy people across ages. General study results and limits: In older individuals, TCR beta diversity per million T cells was lower, falling roughly linearly with age.

A second PCR of roughly 7 to 11 cycles used a sample-barcoded 5' primer and a J-beta primer mix. TCRdb itself ran the 5' RACE reads through MiXCR, one entry per CDR3 protein. This table has about 1 million distinct CDR3 sequences, around 45% appearing once. CDR1 is SGHNT and CDR2 is YYREEE in the germline V gene (reference sequence). The CDR3 consists of 16 residues. The chain has TRBV5-4 and TRBJ2-1, with TRBD1 matching 8 bases. The DNA end is more similar to TRBJ2-7, so the J call may be wrong. The clonotype comes from a woman aged 55-70 years in good health. Sequencing was done on a sample of blood. This CDR3 reads CACSLGSGGLYNEQYF. The CDR3 bases are TGTGCCTGCAGCTTGGGATCAGGGGGCCTCTACAATGAGCAGTACTTC.